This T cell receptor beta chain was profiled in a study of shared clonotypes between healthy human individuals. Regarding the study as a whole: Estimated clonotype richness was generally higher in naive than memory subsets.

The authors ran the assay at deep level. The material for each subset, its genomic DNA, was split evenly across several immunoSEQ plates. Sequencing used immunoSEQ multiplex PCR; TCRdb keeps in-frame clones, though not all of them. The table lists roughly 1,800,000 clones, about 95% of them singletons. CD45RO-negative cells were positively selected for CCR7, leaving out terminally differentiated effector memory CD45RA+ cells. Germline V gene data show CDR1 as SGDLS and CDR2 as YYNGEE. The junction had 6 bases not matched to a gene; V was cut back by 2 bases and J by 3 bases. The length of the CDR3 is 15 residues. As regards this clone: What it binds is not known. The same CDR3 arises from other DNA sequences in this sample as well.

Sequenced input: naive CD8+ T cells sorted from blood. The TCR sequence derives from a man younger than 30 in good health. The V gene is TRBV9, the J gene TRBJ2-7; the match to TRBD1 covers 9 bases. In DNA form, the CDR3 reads TGTGCCAGCAGCGTGTCTCCGGGACAGGGCTACGAGCAGTACTTC. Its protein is CASSVSPGQGYEQYF.